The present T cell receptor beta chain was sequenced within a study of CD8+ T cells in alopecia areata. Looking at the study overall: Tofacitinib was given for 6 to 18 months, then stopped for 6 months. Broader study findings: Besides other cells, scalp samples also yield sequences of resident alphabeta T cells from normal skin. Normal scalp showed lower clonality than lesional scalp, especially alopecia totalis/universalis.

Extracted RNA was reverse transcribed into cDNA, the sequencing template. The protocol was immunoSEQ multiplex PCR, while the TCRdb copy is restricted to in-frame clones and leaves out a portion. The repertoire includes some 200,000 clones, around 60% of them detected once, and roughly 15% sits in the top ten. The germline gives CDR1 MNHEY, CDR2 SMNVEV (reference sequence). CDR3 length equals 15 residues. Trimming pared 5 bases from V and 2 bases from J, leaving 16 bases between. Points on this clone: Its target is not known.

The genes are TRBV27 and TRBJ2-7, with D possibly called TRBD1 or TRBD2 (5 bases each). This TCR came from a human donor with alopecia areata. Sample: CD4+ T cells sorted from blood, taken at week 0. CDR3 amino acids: CASSPLGRRAYEQYF. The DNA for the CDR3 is TGTGCCAGCAGTCCCCTGGGACGGCGGGCCTACGAGCAGTACTTC.